This entry lists 32 T cell receptor beta chains sequenced from one sample in a study of cytomegalovirus exposure and HLA in healthy donors. Use of 60 Vbeta and 13 Jbeta primers characterized the PCR. Assay: immunoSEQ multiplex PCR; the TCRdb copy retains only in-frame clones and omits some. The repertoire consists of approximately 140,000 clones, with roughly 78% occurring once and the leading ten covering about 6.7%. The specimen was PBMCs. The receptors derive from a man aged 50-60 years in good health and CMV-seropositive.

The chain is built from TRBV7-8 and TRBJ2-1, with 7 bases fitting TRBD1. Germline trimming cut 4 bases from V and 2 bases from J; bases unmatched to any gene: 5. Per the germline V gene, CDR1 is SGHVS and CDR2 is FQNEAQ. The CDR3 loop spans 15 amino acids. CDR3 protein: CASSSRQGAYNEQFF. The CDR3 DNA sequence: TGTGCCAGCAGCTCCCGACAGGGAGCCTACAATGAGCAGTTCTTC.

J is TRBJ2-3 and V is TRBV6-1, with 12 bases aligning to TRBD2. CDR1 and CDR2 from the germline V gene are MNHNS and SASEGT. V lost 6 bases to trimming and J lost 6 bases; unmatched junction nucleotides: 7. This CDR3 spans 15 amino acids. The CDR3 DNA reads as TGTGCCAGCAGACTCCGGACTAGCGGGGCCGATACGCAGTATTTT. It yields the protein CASRLRTSGADTQYF.

The chain joins TRBV28 to TRBJ2-3, with D hard to call. Deletions cut 5 bases from V and 6 bases from J, with 12 bases between. The CDR3 has 13 amino acids. Germline V CDR1 and CDR2: MDHEN, SYDVKM. The CDR3 region has the DNA TGTGCCAGCAGTACTAACCCAAAGGATACGCAGTATTTT. Protein product: CASSTNPKDTQYF.

The chain is built from TRBV27 and TRBJ2-3; 9 bases fit TRBD1. Germline V CDR1 and CDR2: MNHEY, SMNVEV (reference sequence). The junction had 8 bases not matched to a gene; V was cut back by 3 bases and J by 4 bases. CDR3 length equals 16 residues. CDR3 sequence (DNA): TGTGCCAGCAGTTTTCGGGACAGGGATCTTCCAGATACGCAGTATTTT. It translates to CASSFRDRDLPDTQYF.

The chain employs TRBV21-1 and TRBJ2-1; the DNA was not used to check the table's D call, TRBD2. TRBV21-1 is tagged as a pseudogene. CDR3 length equals 12 residues. The CDR3 DNA follows: TGTGCCAGCAGCCTCGGGGGTCATGAGCAGTTCTTC. Its translation is CASSLGGHEQFF.

The chain couples TRBV6-6 to TRBJ2-5; TRBD1 is a possible D gene (6 bases). The J call is doubtful: the DNA matches TRBJ2-7 better. Germline CDR1 MNHNY, CDR2 SVGAGI (reference sequence). This CDR3 has 14 residues. The DNA of the CDR3 is TGTGCCAGCAGTTACGAGGGGGAAGAATACGAGCAGTACTTC. It codes for CASSYEGEEYEQYF.

V gene TRBV28 combines with J gene TRBJ2-7, with 8 bases matching TRBD1. In germline, CDR1 is MDHEN, CDR2 SYDVKM. After removal of 0 bases from V and 0 bases from J, the junction contained 7 bases not matched to a gene. This CDR3 spans 17 amino acids. The CDR3 region has the DNA TGTGCCAGCAGTTTATGGGGAGGACAGGGATCCTCCTACGAGCAGTACTTC. Amino acids: CASSLWGGQGSSYEQYF. The entire variable domain, with the rest obtained from reference TRBV28 and TRBJ2-7, is as follows: DVKVTQSSRYLVKRTGEKVFLECVQDMDHENMFWYRQDPGLGLRLIYFSYDVKMKEKGDIPEGYSVSREKKERFSLILESASTNQTSMYLCASSLWGGQGSSYEQYFGPGTRLTVT.

This clone was seen only a few times. The chain uses TRBV9 and TRBJ2-2, with TRBD2 as a possible D gene (6 bases). From germline, CDR1 is SGDLS and CDR2 YYNGEE. V lost 0 bases and J lost 5, with 14 bases in between. CDR3 length: 16 residues. The CDR3 region has the DNA TGTGCCAGCAGCGTAGGTAGGAGGGACGGTACCGGGGAGCTGTTTTTT. Translating gives CASSVGRRDGTGELFF.

The rearrangement links TRBV5-8 to TRBJ1-1; TRBD1 might be the D (5 bases). CDR1 and CDR2 (germline): SGHTS, YDEGEE. This CDR3 contains 12 residues. Trimming took 0 bases from V and 9 from J, leaving 9 bases between them. CDR3 sequence (DNA): TGTGCCAGCAGCTTGGAGGGGCAGAAAGCTTTCTTT. Translating it yields CASSLEGQKAFF.

The chain recombines TRBV5-4 with TRBJ2-3; the D gene is possibly TRBD2 (6 bases). V dropped 4 bases and J dropped 0 bases, with 12 bases sitting between them. Germline lookup yields CDR1 SGHNT and CDR2 YYREEE (reference sequence). This CDR3 is 15 amino acids long. The CDR3 reads CASSGPEGSTDTQYF. In DNA form, the CDR3 reads TGTGCCAGCAGCGGCCCGGAGGGGAGCACAGATACGCAGTATTTT.

To note about this clone: Other DNA sequences from this sample encode an identical CDR3 as well. The J gene is TRBJ1-3, the V gene TRBV4-1; TRBD1 aligns across 9 bases. After removal of 3 bases from V and 0 bases from J, the junction contained 6 bases not matched to a gene. The CDR3 is 17 amino acids. Germline CDR1 reads MGHRA; CDR2 reads YSYEKL. The CDR3 sequence is CASSQGGQGSSGNTIYF. In DNA form, the CDR3 reads TGCGCCAGCAGCCAGGGGGGACAGGGCAGCTCTGGAAACACCATATATTTT.

The rearrangement links TRBV9 to TRBJ2-1; 9 bases fit TRBD2. Germline V gene data show CDR1 as SGDLS and CDR2 as YYNGEE. V lost 4 bases, J lost 8 bases, and 10 bases stayed unmatched. This CDR3 is 15 amino acids long. CDR3 residues: CASSPIAGALDEQFF. In nucleotides, the CDR3 is TGTGCCAGCAGCCCCATAGCGGGAGCACTAGATGAGCAGTTCTTC.

The chain has TRBV4-1 and TRBJ2-1; 8 nucleotides align to TRBD2. The germline CDR1 and CDR2 sequences are MGHRA and YSYEKL. CDR3 size: 14 residues. After removal of 2 bases from V and 4 bases from J, the junction contained 1 base not matched to a gene. The CDR3 here is CASSQSGGYNEQFF. The CDR3 DNA is TGCGCCAGCAGCCAAAGCGGGGGATACAATGAGCAGTTCTTC.

The chain couples TRBV6-5 to TRBJ2-7; TRBD1 agrees at 8 bases. The CDR3 extends over 13 amino acids. Germline CDR1 is MNHEY and CDR2 is SVGAGI. The V and J ends lost 2 bases and 3 bases, in that order; junction bases with no gene match: 0. The CDR3 here is CASSYGTGYEQYF. CDR3 sequence (DNA): TGTGCCAGCAGTTACGGGACAGGCTACGAGCAGTACTTC.

This clone was recorded a few times. The V gene is TRBV5-1, the J gene TRBJ2-1; 9 nucleotides align to TRBD2. Looked up from germline, CDR1 is SGHRS and CDR2 is YFSETQ. The CDR3 spans 15 residues. V lost 4 bases, J lost 2 bases, and 4 bases stayed unmatched. CDR3 DNA sequence: TGCGCCAGCAGCCTTAGCGGGGGAACCTACAATGAGCAGTTCTTC. Its protein product is CASSLSGGTYNEQFF.

The chain is built from TRBV30 and TRBJ2-5; 8 bases map to TRBD2. The V segment lost 2 bases and the J segment 5 bases; nucleotides outside the gene matches: 7. The CDR3 is 14 amino acids. Germline assignment: CDR1 GTSNPN and CDR2 SVGIG (reference sequence). CDR3 sequence reads: CAWSNGRALETQYF. The CDR3 bases are TGTGCCTGGAGTAACGGGAGGGCCCTGGAGACCCAGTACTTC.

V gene TRBV28 combines with J gene TRBJ1-4; D ambiguous. V was pared by 6 bases and J by 0 bases, with 11 bases between. The CDR3 is made up of 15 amino acids. Germline V gene data show CDR1 as MDHEN and CDR2 as SYDVKM. This CDR3 reads CASSQTPATNEKLFF. The CDR3 nucleotides are TGTGCCAGCAGCCAGACACCTGCAACTAATGAAAAACTGTTTTTT. Variable domain in full (rest from reference TRBV28 and TRBJ1-4): DVKVTQSSRYLVKRTGEKVFLECVQDMDHENMFWYRQDPGLGLRLIYFSYDVKMKEKGDIPEGYSVSREKKERFSLILESASTNQTSMYLCASSQTPATNEKLFFGSGTQLSVL.

The chain employs TRBV5-1 and TRBJ2-7; TRBD1 is a possible D gene (6 bases). The CDR3 is 14 amino acids. Germline CDR1 is SGHRS and CDR2 is YFSETQ. The V end was cut by 0 bases, the J end by 2 bases, with 9 bases between. CDR3: CASSLGTDTYEQYF. The CDR3 DNA reads as TGCGCCAGCAGCTTGGGGACAGACACCTACGAGCAGTACTTC.

This chain uses TRBV6-1 with TRBJ2-3, with 8 bases fitting TRBD1. V shed 6 bases and J 2 bases; nucleotides not matched to a gene: 7. Germline lookup yields CDR1 MNHNS and CDR2 SASEGT. The CDR3 is 15 amino acids. The CDR3 reads CASSFNRGNTDTQYF. The CDR3 bases are TGTGCCAGCAGCTTTAACAGGGGGAACACAGATACGCAGTATTTT.

This chain joins TRBV27 and TRBJ2-5; D is perhaps TRBD1 (6 bases). The V end was cut by 2 bases, the J end by 4 bases, with 14 bases between. The length of the CDR3 is 15 residues. CDR1 and CDR2 (germline): MNHEY, SMNVEV (reference sequence). The DNA of the CDR3 is TGTGCCAGCAGTTTAGTACCGCAGGGGTTAGAGACCCAGTACTTC. Amino acids: CASSLVPQGLETQYF.

The rearrangement links TRBV12-5 to TRBJ2-7; D is unresolved. Germline values: CDR1 LGHNT, CDR2 FRNRAP. This CDR3 has 13 amino acids. Trimming pared 1 base from V and 6 bases from J, leaving 10 bases between. In DNA form, the CDR3 reads TGTGCTAGTGGTTTGGAACCCGCAGGCGAGCAGTACTTC. Amino acids: CASGLEPAGEQYF.

With regard to this clone: A read error may account for a junction end that differs from germline. The chain couples TRBV7-9 to TRBJ1-5; TRBD1 might be the D (5 bases). The germline gives CDR1 SEHNR, CDR2 FQNEAQ (reference sequence). CDR3 length: 13 residues. The CDR3 spells CSSSSGQHQPQHF. The CDR3 bases are TGTTCCAGCAGCTCAGGGCAACATCAGCCCCAGCATTTT.

A single count supports this clone. V usage is TRBV19 and J usage is TRBJ1-5; D is unresolved. Germline CDR1 and CDR2: LNHDA and SQIVND (reference sequence). The CDR3 has 13 residues. Trimming cost V 3 bases and J 7 bases, with 10 bases left between them. CDR3 residues: CASSIGPRQPQHF. The CDR3 nucleotides are TGTGCCAGTAGTATTGGGCCTCGACAGCCCCAGCATTTT.

This clone occurred once. The chain joins TRBV16 to TRBJ1-2, with a possible D match to TRBD1 (6 bases). Germline lookup yields CDR1 KGHSY and CDR2 FQNENV. The CDR3 consists of 15 residues. V was cut by 2 bases and J by 3 bases, with 13 bases left in between. The CDR3 nucleotides read TGTGCCAGCAGCCAAACGCAGGGGTCGTACTATGGCTACACCTTC. It translates to CASSQTQGSYYGYTF.

The V gene is TRBV6-5, the J gene TRBJ2-1, with TRBD2 matching 8 bases. This CDR3 contains 14 residues. The V gene end was trimmed by 9 bases and the J gene end by 7 bases; junction bases not matched to a gene: 11. The germline CDR1 and CDR2 sequences are MNHEY and SVGAGI. The CDR3 coding sequence is TGTGCCAGTCGGGGACTAGGCTCTGGGAATGAGCAGTTCTTC. Protein sequence: CASRGLGSGNEQFF.

This chain uses TRBV10-3 with TRBJ2-1; 8 bases align to TRBD1. The germline CDR1 and CDR2 sequences are ENHRY and SYGVKD. The CDR3 runs to 14 residues. V lost 2 bases, J lost 6 bases, and 3 bases stayed unmatched. The CDR3 here is CAISENTGGNEQFF. CDR3 DNA sequence: TGTGCCATCAGTGAGAATACAGGGGGCAATGAGCAGTTCTTC.

This chain connects TRBV5-1 to TRBJ2-7; 8 nucleotides align to TRBD1. The CDR3 loop spans 15 amino acids. In germline, CDR1 is SGHRS, CDR2 YFSETQ. Trimming took 2 bases from V and 3 from J; bases not matched to a gene: 7. CDR3 amino acids: CASSFGQGDDYEQYF. DNA for the CDR3: TGCGCCAGCAGCTTCGGACAGGGCGATGACTACGAGCAGTACTTC.

The chain combines TRBV7-9 with TRBJ1-1, with D maybe TRBD1 (6 bases). Germline values: CDR1 SEHNR, CDR2 FQNEAQ (reference sequence). The V end lost 4 bases, the J end lost 2 bases, and 11 bases lay between the germline ends. This CDR3 region has 14 residues. The CDR3 DNA is TGTGCCAGCAGCTCGCAGGACAGAAACACTGAAGCTTTCTTT. Amino acid sequence: CASSSQDRNTEAFF.

The chain recombines TRBV30 with TRBJ2-1, with D possibly being TRBD2 (5 bases). CDR1 is GTSNPN, CDR2 SVGIG, per germline (reference sequence). CDR3 length: 15 residues. Trimming took off 4 bases at V and 6 bases at J, with 19 bases between the two ends. In nucleotides, the CDR3 is TGTGCCTGGAACCCGCCCGGACTCAGGATCAATGAGCAGTTCTTC. It translates to CAWNPPGLRINEQFF.

The chain uses TRBV14 and TRBJ2-5; D unresolved. Germline values: CDR1 SGHDN, CDR2 FVKESK. The length of the CDR3 is 14 residues. Trimming cost V 4 bases and J 2 bases, with 11 bases left between them. CDR3 nucleotides: TGTGCCAGCAGCCCGTTCGGTTGGCAAGAGACCCAGTACTTC. Translated, it gives CASSPFGWQETQYF.

This clone was counted a single time. V is TRBV5-1 and J is TRBJ2-1, with D possibly matching TRBD1 (6 bases). This CDR3 has 15 amino acids. The germline gives CDR1 SGHRS, CDR2 YFSETQ. Trimming removed 0 bases at V and 5 bases at J, with 12 bases between. The DNA for the CDR3 is TGCGCCAGCAGCTTGGCCCATCCAGGGGACAATGAGCAGTTCTTC. This sequence encodes CASSLAHPGDNEQFF.

The V and J genes are TRBV5-4 and TRBJ1-3; TRBD1 matches at 8 bases. Trimming took 2 bases from V and 6 from J; bases not matched to a gene: 4. Per the germline V gene, CDR1 is SGHNT and CDR2 is YYREEE (reference sequence). The CDR3 has 14 residues. The chain's CDR3 is CASSFSGGENTIYF. CDR3 coding DNA: TGTGCCAGCAGCTTTTCAGGGGGCGAAAACACCATATATTTT.